The T cell receptor beta chain described here comes from a study of blood T cell repertoires in COVID-19 (TCRdb year 2020). Regarding the research as a whole: Samples covering the acute and convalescent phases of COVID-19 were provided by collaborators in the United States, Italy and Spain. The repertoires were made available in a free public database intended to serve as a resource for research on the immune response to SARS-CoV-2. Where HLA class I and class II types were available, the types were taken from metadata supplied by the sample provider, not from assay-based typing. The material from the prospective study consisted of cDNA or gDNA derived from T cells, B-cell-depleted T cells, or PBMCs. Subjects who had been exposed to COVID-19, were actively infected with it, or had recovered from it provided the deeply sampled blood TCRbeta repertoires that made up the dataset. The samples were drawn from two sources: the first 160 participants of the ongoing ImmuneRACE study, and fewer than 1,500 subjects contributed by 6 global collaborators. Nearly every sample came with metadata listing a de-identified subject ID, COVID-19 status, age in years and sex.

This clone was detected once. This receptor's antigen is unknown. No much larger clone exists at a distance of one base, and base qualities are not known. Enrolling through a virtual design, the prospective study's participants ranged in age from roughly 18 to 89 years and lived across roughly 23 United States geographic areas. In the prospective study, participants were assigned to cohorts based on the clinical history participants reported in a screening survey and a study questionnaire. In the prospective study, whole blood, serum and a nasopharyngeal or oropharyngeal swab were collected from each participant by mobile phlebotomists. Prospective study participants could optionally give additional blood draws and questionnaires over an approximately 2-month period. Blood samples from the prospective study were shipped frozen or at room temperature prior to DNA extraction. What the research found in general, with its limitations: The amount of clinical and demographic metadata varied by source and participant and was provided uncurated.

The immunoSEQ Assay, a bias-controlled multiplex PCR, was used to amplify TCRbeta CDR3 regions from genomic DNA. Per the authors' processing: The number of nucleated cells in each sample was estimated by amplification of reference gene primers within the assay. To quantify the absolute abundance of each unique TCRbeta CDR3 rearrangement, sequence reads were collapsed and filtered. For each sample, productive Simpson clonality was calculated as the square root of Simpson's diversity index across productive rearrangements. TCRdb retrieved this table from immuneACCESS and kept in-frame rearrangements only. Not all clones are present; in checked studies, unresolved V genes account for under half, and no reason is known for the remainder. V, J and clone size derive from that table, while D and trimming were established from the DNA sequence. The sample table contains around 190,000 clones; only one count was recorded for roughly 90% of them. The ten largest make up around 10% of the sample.

The CDR3 runs 13 residues from the cysteine to the phenylalanine. Just the 39-base CDR3 DNA is kept, in frame starting at base 1. Ends trimmed: V by 5 bases, J by 7 bases; bases unmatched to a gene: 4. CDR1 is given as SGHTS and CDR2 as YDEGEE, both from the germline V gene. The clonotype comes from a man aged 18 to 30 with acute COVID-19. Sample: PBMCs or T cells enriched from blood (not recorded which). The rearranged segments are TRBV5-8 and TRBJ2-1; 9 nucleotides in the junction match TRBD1. In nucleotide form, the sequence is TGTGCCAGCAGGAGGGACAGGGCGAATGAGCAGTTCTTC. This is translated as CASRRDRANEQFF.